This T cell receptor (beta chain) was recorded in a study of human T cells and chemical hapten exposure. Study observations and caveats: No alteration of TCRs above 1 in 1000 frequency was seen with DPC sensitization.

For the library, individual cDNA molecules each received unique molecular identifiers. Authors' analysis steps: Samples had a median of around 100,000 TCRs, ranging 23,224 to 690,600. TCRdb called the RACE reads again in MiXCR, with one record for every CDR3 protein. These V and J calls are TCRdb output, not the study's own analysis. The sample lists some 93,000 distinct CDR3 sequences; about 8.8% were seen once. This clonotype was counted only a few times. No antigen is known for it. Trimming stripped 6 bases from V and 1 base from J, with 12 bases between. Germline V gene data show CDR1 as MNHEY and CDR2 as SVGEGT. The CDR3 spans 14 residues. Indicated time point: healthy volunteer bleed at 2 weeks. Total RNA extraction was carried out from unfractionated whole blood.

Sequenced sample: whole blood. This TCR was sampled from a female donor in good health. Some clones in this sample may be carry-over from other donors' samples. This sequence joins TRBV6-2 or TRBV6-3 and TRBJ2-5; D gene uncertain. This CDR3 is CASSPIRGQETQYF. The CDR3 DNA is TGTGCCAGCAGCCCAATCCGTGGCCAAGAGACCCAGTACTTC.